This T cell receptor beta chain is from a study of blood T cell repertoires in COVID-19. Germline assignment: CDR1 LNHDA and CDR2 SQIVND (reference sequence). V was cut by 7 bases and J by 3 bases, with 12 bases left in between. The CDR3 runs to 13 residues. Sequencing was performed with immunoSEQ multiplex PCR; in TCRdb, only in-frame clones are kept and a portion is missing. This repertoire shows roughly 200,000 clones, roughly 80% found once; its top ten account for around a sixth. Sequenced sample: peripheral blood. The rearrangement links TRBV19 to TRBJ1-2, with D hard to call. The TCR originated in a woman older than 75 with active or convalescent COVID-19. For the CDR3, the DNA is TGTGCCAGTATACGGGGTATGGACTATGGCTACACCTTC. It codes for CASIRGMDYGYTF.